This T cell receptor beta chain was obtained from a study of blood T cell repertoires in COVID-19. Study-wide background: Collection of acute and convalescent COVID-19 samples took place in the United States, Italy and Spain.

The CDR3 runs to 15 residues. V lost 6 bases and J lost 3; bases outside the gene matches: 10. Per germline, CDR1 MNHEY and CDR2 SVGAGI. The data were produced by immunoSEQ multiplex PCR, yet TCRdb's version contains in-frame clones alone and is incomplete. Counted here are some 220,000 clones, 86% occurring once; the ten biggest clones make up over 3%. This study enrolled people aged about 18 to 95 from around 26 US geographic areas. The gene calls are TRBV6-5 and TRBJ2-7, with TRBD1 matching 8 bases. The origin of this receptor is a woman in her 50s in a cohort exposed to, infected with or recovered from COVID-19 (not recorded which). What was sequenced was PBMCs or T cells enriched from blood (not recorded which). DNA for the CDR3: TGTGCCAGCAGCCTTTACCGGGACAGGAGCTACGAGCAGTACTTC. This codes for CASSLYRDRSYEQYF.